The 26 T cell receptor beta chains below come from one sample, sequenced in a study of Ad26.COV2.S vaccination and SARS-CoV-2 variants. Stated treatment: around 19 received Ad26.COV2.S at low or high dose, single or two shots; roughly 5 received placebo; per-sample allocation not given. Sampling happened 63 days after the first vaccine or placebo injection. The assay was immunoSEQ multiplex PCR, and TCRdb's table has in-frame clones only and misses some. The data hold some 240,000 clones, with around 90% observed a single time. Source: peripheral blood, taken in a trial of Ad26.COV2.S vaccine versus placebo. The receptors derive from a person between 18 and 60 years old who received the Ad26.COV2.S COVID-19 vaccine or a placebo.

This chain links TRBV9 with TRBJ1-3; maybe TRBD1 (5 bases). V was clipped by 0 bases and J by 2 bases, with 12 bases between them. From germline, CDR1 is SGDLS and CDR2 YYNGEE. The length of the CDR3 is 16 residues. Here the CDR3 DNA reads TGTGCCAGCAGCGTAGATAGACAGATCCCTGGAAACACCATATATTTT. Translating it yields CASSVDRQIPGNTIYF.

This clone was observed once. This chain links TRBV2 with TRBJ2-7; 9 bases fit TRBD1. Germline V gives CDR1 SNHLY, CDR2 FYNNEI. Trimming removed 6 bases from V and 0 bases from J; junction bases left unmatched: 6. The CDR3 loop spans 15 amino acids. The CDR3 DNA reads TGTGCCAGCAGGAACGGACAGGGGAGCTCCTACGAGCAGTACGTC. It encodes CASRNGQGSSYEQYV.

As regards this clone: The junction differs from germline at one of its ends, possibly a read error. The rearrangement uses TRBV4-2 and TRBJ1-3, with 9 bases that match TRBD1. Germline V CDR1 and CDR2: LGHNA, YNFKEQ. The CDR3 runs 15 residues. The CDR3 sequence is CASSEDRGTGNTIYF. The CDR3 bases are TGTGCCAGCAGCGAAGACAGGGGGACTGGAAACACCATATATTTT.

This rearrangement joins TRBV23-1 to TRBJ2-3; 10 bases fit TRBD1. TRBV23-1 is flagged as an ORF with uncertain function. Trimming took 3 bases from V and 1 from J; bases not matched to a gene: 4. This CDR3 has 16 residues. The CDR3 loop reads CASSQAGTGGTDTQYF. In DNA, the CDR3 is TGCGCCAGCAGTCAGGCCGGGACAGGGGGCACAGATACGCAGTATTTT.

The chain employs TRBV5-4 and TRBJ2-1; D uncertain. Per the germline V gene, CDR1 is SGHNT and CDR2 is YYREEE (reference sequence). V dropped 5 bases and J dropped 2 bases, with 5 bases sitting between them. CDR3 length equals 12 residues. The CDR3 DNA follows: TGTGCCAGCAGTCAGACCTACAATGAGCAGTTCTTC. The encoded protein is CASSQTYNEQFF. The whole variable domain, remainder taken from reference TRBV5-4 and TRBJ2-1, is ETGVTQSPTHLIKTRGQQVTLRCSSQSGHNTVSWYQQALGQGPQFIFQYYREEENGRGNFPPRFSGLQFPNYSSELNVNALELDDSALYLCASSQTYNEQFFGPGTRLTVL.

This clone was counted a single time. The chain's CDR3 is CASSLASGNQPQHF. Here the CDR3 DNA reads TGTGCCAGCAGCTTAGCATCAGGGAATCAGCCCCAGCATTTT. The chain joins TRBV7-2 to TRBJ1-5; the D gene is possibly TRBD1 (5 bases). This CDR3 region has 14 residues. Trimming took off 0 bases at V and 4 bases at J, with 7 bases between the two ends. Germline V gives CDR1 SGHTA, CDR2 FQGNSA.

The rearrangement links TRBV7-2 to TRBJ2-1, with D perhaps TRBD1 (7 bases). Germline V gene lookup returns CDR1 SGHTA and CDR2 FQGNSA. V was trimmed by 5 bases and J by 0 bases, leaving 14 bases between them. The CDR3 has 16 residues. CDR3 protein: CASSTAGQISYNEQFF. DNA of the CDR3: TGTGCCAGCAGCACCGCGGGACAGATCTCCTACAATGAGCAGTTCTTC.

The CDR3 loop is CASSQVAANTGELFF. CDR3 bases: TGTGCCAGCTCACAGGTCGCAGCGAACACCGGGGAGCTGTTTTTT. The chain is built from TRBV18 and TRBJ2-2; D gene uncertain. CDR3 length: 15 amino acids. CDR1 and CDR2 (germline): KGHSH, LQKENI. Trimming took 4 bases from V and 0 from J, leaving 9 bases between them.

The chain has TRBV5-6 and TRBJ1-2; 8 nucleotides match TRBD1. CDR3 length: 15 residues. Germline CDR1 reads SGHDT; CDR2 reads YYEEEE. V trimming: 0 bases; J trimming: 5 bases; junction bases outside the gene matches: 6. The CDR3 bases are TGTGCCAGCAGCTTGGATCGGACAGGGCGTTATGGCTACACCTTC. Residues: CASSLDRTGRYGYTF.

This clone came up once. The rearrangement links TRBV19 to TRBJ2-4; 11 nucleotides match TRBD2. The V and J ends lost 4 bases and 0 bases, in that order; junction bases with no gene match: 8. The CDR3 totals 18 residues. Germline lookup yields CDR1 LNHDA and CDR2 SQIVND (reference sequence). The DNA for the CDR3 is TGTGCCAGTAGTACCCTACTAGCGGGAGCACTAGCCAAAAACATTCAGTACTTC. Encoded protein: CASSTLLAGALAKNIQYF.

This clone appeared many times. The J gene is TRBJ2-2, the V gene TRBV24-1, with D hard to call. This CDR3 contains 11 residues. Germline V gene sequence: CDR1 KGHDR, CDR2 SFDVKD. Trimming cost V 4 bases and J 10 bases, with 6 bases left between them. The CDR3 DNA reads as TGTGCCACCAGTGACAGGCAGGAGCTGTTTTTT. It codes for CATSDRQELFF.

V and J are TRBV5-6 and TRBJ2-5; D unclear. Deletions cut 1 base from V and 4 bases from J, with 11 bases between. The CDR3 consists of 14 residues. CDR1 is SGHDT and CDR2 is YYEEEE in the germline V gene. CDR3 loop: CASSLFFSPETQYF. The CDR3 nucleotides read TGTGCCAGCAGCTTGTTCTTTAGTCCAGAGACCCAGTACTTC.

The rearrangement joins TRBV11-1 to TRBJ1-1; D remains ambiguous. The V end was cut by 6 bases, the J end by 0 bases, with 8 bases between. Germline V CDR1 and CDR2: SGHAT, FQDESV (reference sequence). The CDR3 runs to 13 residues. In DNA, the CDR3 is TGTGCCAGCAGTCGGCAGATGAACACTGAAGCTTTCTTT. The encoded protein is CASSRQMNTEAFF.

The chain employs TRBV12-5 and TRBJ1-2, with D possibly being TRBD1 (6 bases). Germline V gene data show CDR1 as LGHNT and CDR2 as FRNRAP. The CDR3 has 14 residues. Trimming left V 6 bases short and J 0 bases short, with 11 bases between. CDR3: CASGYRVANYGYTF. CDR3 sequence (DNA): TGTGCTAGTGGCTACAGGGTGGCTAACTATGGCTACACCTTC.

The chain recombines TRBV27 with TRBJ2-3; 9 positions match TRBD1. The CDR3 loop spans 15 amino acids. Germline loops: CDR1 MNHEY, CDR2 SMNVEV (reference sequence). The J segment lost 6 bases and the V segment lost 6 bases, leaving 10 bases of the junction unmatched. This CDR3 is CASSLQGALTDTQYF. CDR3 nucleotides: TGTGCCAGCAGCTTACAGGGGGCGCTAACGGATACGCAGTATTTT.

The chain uses TRBV18 and TRBJ2-1, with D tentatively TRBD2 (6 bases). Trimming removed 3 bases from V and 6 bases from J, with 12 bases in between. Germline lookup yields CDR1 KGHSH and CDR2 LQKENI. The CDR3 consists of 14 residues. The CDR3 bases are TGTGCCAGCTCACCCACCGTGGGGGGCAATGAGCAGTTCTTC. Its translation: CASSPTVGGNEQFF.

This rearrangement joins TRBV19 to TRBJ2-5, with TRBD1 matching 7 bases. V shed 5 bases and J 3 bases; nucleotides not matched to a gene: 15. Germline CDR1 reads LNHDA; CDR2 reads SQIVND (reference sequence). The CDR3 length is 17 residues. DNA for the CDR3: TGTGCCAGTAGTCTCACCCCTTCGACAGGGAGTAAAGAGACCCAGTACTTC. As protein: CASSLTPSTGSKETQYF.

In DNA form, the CDR3 reads TGTGCCAGTAGTTTCCTCCCGGGACTCAAAGAGACCCAGTACTTC. Protein product: CASSFLPGLKETQYF. The genes are TRBV19 and TRBJ2-5; TRBD2 might be the D (6 bases). CDR3 size: 15 residues. The germline V and J ends were trimmed by 5 bases and 3 bases, with 16 bases remaining between them. Looked up from germline, CDR1 is LNHDA and CDR2 is SQIVND (reference sequence).

This chain uses TRBV29-1 with TRBJ2-4; 8 positions match TRBD1. V lost 3 bases to trimming and J lost 10 bases; unmatched junction nucleotides: 2. CDR1 SQVTM and CDR2 ANQGSEA come from the germline V gene. The CDR3 is 11 residues long. The CDR3 spells CSVDTGGIQYF. For the CDR3, the DNA is TGCAGCGTTGATACAGGGGGGATTCAGTACTTC. Combining the CDR3 with reference TRBV29-1 and TRBJ2-4 gives the whole variable domain SAVISQKPSRDICQRGTSLTIQCQVDSQVTMMFWYRQQPGQSLTLIATANQGSEATYESGFVIDKFPISRPNLTFSTLTVSNMSPEDSSIYLCSVDTGGIQYFGAGTRLSVL.

The genes are TRBV19 and TRBJ1-5; 10 bases fit TRBD1. Looked up from germline, CDR1 is LNHDA and CDR2 is SQIVND (reference sequence). The CDR3 length is 15 residues. The V gene end was trimmed by 3 bases and the J gene end by 7 bases; junction bases not matched to a gene: 6. This chain's CDR3 is CASSILGQGEQPQHF. CDR3 nucleotides: TGTGCCAGTAGTATCCTCGGACAGGGGGAACAGCCCCAGCATTTT.

This chain links TRBV7-9 with TRBJ2-7; D may be TRBD1 (5 bases). Germline CDR1 is SEHNR and CDR2 is FQNEAQ (reference sequence). The CDR3 runs to 13 residues. The V gene lost 5 bases and the J gene lost 3 bases, with 11 bases spanning the gap. CDR3 protein: CASSRGHFYEQYV. CDR3 DNA sequence: TGTGCCAGCAGCCGAGGACACTTCTACGAGCAGTACGTC.

CDR3 sequence: CASSLSTDLNEQFF. CDR3 sequence (DNA): TGCGCCAGCAGCTTGTCTACGGACTTGAATGAGCAGTTCTTC. This chain links TRBV5-1 with TRBJ2-1, with TRBD2 as a possible D gene (5 bases). From germline, CDR1 is SGHRS and CDR2 YFSETQ. The V and J ends lost 1 base and 7 bases respectively, with 12 bases between them. CDR3 length: 14 amino acids.

The rearrangement joins TRBV19 to TRBJ2-1; the match to TRBD2 covers 11 bases. Germline V gene data show CDR1 as LNHDA and CDR2 as SQIVND (reference sequence). V lost 1 base to trimming and J lost 4 bases; unmatched junction nucleotides: 12. CDR3 size: 19 residues. The CDR3 nucleotides read TGTGCCAGTAGTATAGTCCTCCCGAAGACTAGCGGGACTTACAATGAGCAGTTCTTC. Translated: CASSIVLPKTSGTYNEQFF.

The V call is TRBV5-4, the J call TRBJ1-1; TRBD1 agrees at 8 bases. The V and J ends lost 5 bases and 0 bases, in that order; junction bases with no gene match: 6. CDR1 is SGHNT, CDR2 YYREEE, per germline (reference sequence). The CDR3 loop spans 15 amino acids. The CDR3 spells CASSPGGPMNTEAFF. In nucleotides, the CDR3 is TGTGCCAGCAGTCCAGGGGGCCCAATGAACACTGAAGCTTTCTTT.

This chain connects TRBV29-1 to TRBJ2-1, with 9 bases that match TRBD2. In germline, CDR1 is SQVTM, CDR2 ANQGSEA. This CDR3 has 14 amino acids. The ends lost 4 bases at V and 2 bases at J; junction bases unmatched: 3. The CDR3 DNA reads TGCAGCGTTGTCCAGCGGGGGGCCTACAATGAGCAGTTCTTC. As protein: CSVVQRGAYNEQFF.

CDR3 loop: CASSQVGGVYGNTIYF. For the CDR3, the DNA is TGCGCCAGCAGCCAAGTTGGGGGGGTTTACGGAAACACCATATATTTT. The chain joins TRBV4-3 to TRBJ1-3; TRBD1 is a possible D gene (5 bases). Trimming removed 1 base from V and 4 bases from J, with 14 bases in between. This CDR3 comprises 16 residues. Germline V lookup: CDR1 LGHNA, CDR2 YSLEER.